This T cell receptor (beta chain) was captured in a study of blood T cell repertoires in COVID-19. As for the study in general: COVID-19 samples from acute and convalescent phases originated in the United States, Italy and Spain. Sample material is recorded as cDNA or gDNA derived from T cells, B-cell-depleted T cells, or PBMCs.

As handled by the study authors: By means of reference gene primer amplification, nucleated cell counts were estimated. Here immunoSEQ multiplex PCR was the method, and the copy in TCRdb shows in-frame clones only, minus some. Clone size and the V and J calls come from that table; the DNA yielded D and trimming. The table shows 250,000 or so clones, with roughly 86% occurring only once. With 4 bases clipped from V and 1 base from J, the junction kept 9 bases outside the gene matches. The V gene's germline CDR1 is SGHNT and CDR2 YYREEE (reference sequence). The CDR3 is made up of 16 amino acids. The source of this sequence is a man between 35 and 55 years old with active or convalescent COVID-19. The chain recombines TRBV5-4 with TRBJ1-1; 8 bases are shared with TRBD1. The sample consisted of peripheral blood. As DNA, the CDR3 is TGTGCCAGCAGCCACGGACAGGGTGAATGGAACACTGAAGCTTTCTTT. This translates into CASSHGQGEWNTEAFF. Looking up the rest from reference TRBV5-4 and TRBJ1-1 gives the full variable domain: ETGVTQSPTHLIKTRGQQVTLRCSSQSGHNTVSWYQQALGQGPQFIFQYYREEENGRGNFPPRFSGLQFPNYSSELNVNALELDDSALYLCASSHGQGEWNTEAFFGQGTRLTVV.